These T cell receptor beta chains were read from a single sample in a study of blood T cell repertoires in COVID-19. Profiled with immunoSEQ multiplex PCR; TCRdb holds only in-frame clones, not every one. The data hold some 80,000 clones, with about four fifths observed a single time. The sample was peripheral blood. These receptors were obtained from a woman aged 40 to 49 with active or convalescent COVID-19. Each CDR3 is given with its conserved first and last residue. D genes are given only for firm matches. Part of the rows lack a size; the others show once, few, many or a class for expanded clones.

D	J	size	V	DNA	CDR3
TRBD1	TRBJ1-1	once	TRBV6-5	TGTGCCAGCAGGACCGAGGGGGCGAGCACTGAAGCTTTCTTT	CASRTEGASTEAFF
TRBD1	TRBJ2-7	NA	TRBV10-3	TGTGCCATCAGTGATAAAGGGGGCGGCTACGAGCAGTACTTC	CAISDKGGGYEQYF
TRBD1	TRBJ1-2	NA	TRBV27	TGTGCCAGCAGGTCACAGGGGGGGCACTATGGCTACACCTTC	CASRSQGGHYGYTF
NA	TRBJ2-7	NA	TRBV4-3	TGCGCCAGCAGCCAAGATTATGCGGCTAGCTCCTACGAGCAGTACTTC	CASSQDYAASSYEQYF
NA	TRBJ1-5	NA	TRBV4-3	TGCGCCAGCAGCCAAGATCGAGGACAGCCCCAGCATTTT	CASSQDRGQPQHF
TRBD2	TRBJ2-3	NA	TRBV7-2	TGTGCCAGCAGCTTAGGTCTAGCGGGAGGAAAAGATACGCAGTATTTT	CASSLGLAGGKDTQYF
TRBD1	TRBJ1-1	NA	TRBV2	TGTGCCAGCAGTGCGCAGGGGGGGAACACTGAAGCTTTCTTT	CASSAQGGNTEAFF
TRBD1	TRBJ2-7	NA	TRBV5-4	TGTGCCAGCAGCGGACAGGGGAGCTCCTACGAGCAGTACTTC	CASSGQGSSYEQYF
NA	TRBJ2-7	NA	TRBV6-2/TRBV6-3	TGTGCCAGCAGTTACTCCCAGCAGGCTGCTTCCTACGAGCAGTACTTC	CASSYSQQAASYEQYF
TRBD1	TRBJ1-3	NA	TRBV10-3	TGTGCCACCATACAGGGGCTAGGCTCTGGAAACACCATATATTTT	CATIQGLGSGNTIYF
TRBD1	TRBJ1-6	few	TRBV15	TGTGCCACCAGCAGAGAGGACAGGGGTAAATCACCCCTCCACTTT	CATSREDRGKSPLHF
TRBD2	TRBJ2-1	NA	TRBV28	TGTGCCAGCAGTTTAATCAGCGGGAGCTTCCTATACAATGAGCAGTTCTTC	CASSLISGSFLYNEQFF
TRBD2	TRBJ2-4	NA	TRBV5-6	TGTGCCAGCAGCTTGAAACTAGCGGGAGCCAAAAACATTCAGTACTTC	CASSLKLAGAKNIQYF
NA	TRBJ2-5	NA	TRBV7-2	TGTGCCAGCAGCTCTGGGGGCGCGCAAGAGACCCAGTACTTC	CASSSGGAQETQYF
NA	TRBJ2-1	NA	TRBV28	TGTGCCTCCGGCGGAATTGGGCAGTTCTTC	CASGGIGQFF
TRBD1	TRBJ1-1	NA	TRBV6-5	TGTGCCAGCAGTAGACAGGGCGTCACTGAAGCTTTCTTT	CASSRQGVTEAFF
TRBD2	TRBJ2-2	NA	TRBV24-1	TGTGCCACCAGTGACCCTAGCGGTCCCAACACCGGGGAGCTGTTTTTT	CATSDPSGPNTGELFF
TRBD1	TRBJ2-7	few	TRBV11-3	TGTGCCAGCAGAGCCGGGACAGGGGGAAACTACGAGCAGTACTTC	CASRAGTGGNYEQYF
NA	TRBJ1-1	NA	TRBV7-9	TGTGCCAGCAGCCCCACTAGGTGGGGTACTGAAGCTTTCTTT	CASSPTRWGTEAFF
NA	TRBJ2-7	NA	TRBV7-2	TGTGCCAGCAGCTTAGATCTAGCTCGCCCCTACGAGCAGTACTTC	CASSLDLARPYEQYF
TRBD2	TRBJ2-2	NA	TRBV15	TGTGCCACCAGAAGACTAGCGGGAGGGTCCGGGGAGCTGTTTTTT	CATRRLAGGSGELFF
NA	TRBJ2-7	once	TRBV5-1	TGCGCCAGCACCTCTCCCTCGGTAGGAGGTCAGTACGAGCAGTACTTC	CASTSPSVGGQYEQYF
NA	TRBJ1-2	NA	TRBV12-3/TRBV12-4	TGTGCCAGCGCCCAGGACTATGGCTACACCTTC	CASAQDYGYTF
TRBD1	TRBJ1-5	NA	TRBV18	TGTGCCAGCTCAACCGGGACAGGGTTCCTTCAGCCCCAGCATTTT	CASSTGTGFLQPQHF
TRBD2	TRBJ2-5	NA	TRBV19	TGTGCCAGTAGTATCGGTAGCGGGGGCCGTAAAGAGACCCAGTACTTC	CASSIGSGGRKETQYF
TRBD2	TRBJ2-1	NA	TRBV7-9	TGTGCCAGCAGCTCCCAGGGAGGGATAAACAATGAGCAGTTCTTC	CASSSQGGINNEQFF
TRBD1	TRBJ2-5	NA	TRBV5-1	TGCGCCAGCAGTCCAGGGGGTACAAGCCAAGAGACCCAGTACTTC	CASSPGGTSQETQYF
TRBD1	TRBJ1-6	NA	TRBV28	TGTGCCAGCAGTGTATTTGCCACCTCCCCGAACAGGGGACAGGGGCGGAATTCACCCCTCCACTTT	CASSVFATSPNRGQGRNSPLHF
NA	TRBJ2-3	NA	TRBV7-3	TGTGCCAGCAGCTCCACTAGCACAGATACGCAGTATTTT	CASSSTSTDTQYF
NA	TRBJ1-1	few	TRBV2	TGTGCCAGCAGCCAGGACATGAACACTGAAGCTTTCTTT	CASSQDMNTEAFF
TRBD2	TRBJ2-7	NA	TRBV7-9	TGTGCCAGCAGCAGTGGACTAGCCTACGAGCAGTACTTC	CASSSGLAYEQYF
TRBD1	TRBJ2-5	NA	TRBV25-1	TGTGCCAGCAGCGACAACAGGGGAGTTTCCAGAGAGACCCAGTACTTC	CASSDNRGVSRETQYF
TRBD2	TRBJ2-1	few	TRBV28	TGTGCCAGCAGCGCCCCGGAGTCGCGGGAGGGCCGGAATGAGCAGTTCTTC	CASSAPESREGRNEQFF
NA	TRBJ2-5	NA	TRBV4-3	TGCGCCAGCAGCCAAGGGGCAGGTCAAGAGACCCAGTACTTC	CASSQGAGQETQYF
NA	TRBJ1-1	NA	TRBV7-2	TGTGCCAGCAGCTTTGAAGGGGGAGCTGAAGCTTTCTTT	CASSFEGGAEAFF
NA	TRBJ1-2	NA	TRBV20-1	TGCAGTGCTAGTAAAGGACTCACCGGCTACACCTTC	CSASKGLTGYTF
NA	TRBJ1-3	NA	TRBV15	TGTGCCACCAGCAGAGAACCCTACGGGACACCTGGAAACACCATATATTTT	CATSREPYGTPGNTIYF
NA	TRBJ1-5	NA	TRBV18	TGTGCCAGCTCACAGGGGGACCAGCCCCAGCATTTT	CASSQGDQPQHF
NA	TRBJ1-6	NA	TRBV28	TGTGCCAGCAGTTCGTATTCACCCCTCCACTTT	CASSSYSPLHF
NA	TRBJ2-7	NA	TRBV18	TGTGCCAGCTCACCAGGAGGAGGTCTCTTGGGGGAGCAGTACTTC	CASSPGGGLLGEQYF
TRBD2	TRBJ2-1	NA	TRBV11-2	TGTGCCAGCAGCTTTCGAGCGGGAGGGCCGATTGAGCAGTTCTTC	CASSFRAGGPIEQFF
NA	TRBJ1-4	NA	TRBV7-2	TGTGCCAGCAGCTCCGAGGGTGTGACTAATGAAAAACTGTTTTTT	CASSSEGVTNEKLFF
TRBD2	TRBJ2-7	NA	TRBV10-3	TGTGCCATCAGTGAGTCGGCTAGCGGGGATTCCTACGAGCAGTACTTC	CAISESASGDSYEQYF
TRBD1	TRBJ1-1	few	TRBV5-1	TGCGCCAGCAGAAGTACCGGGACAGAGAACACTGAAGCTTTCTTT	CASRSTGTENTEAFF
NA	TRBJ1-2	once	TRBV4-3	TGCGCCAGCAGCCAAGATCTACAGGCCTATGGCTACACCTTC	CASSQDLQAYGYTF
NA	TRBJ1-1	NA	TRBV28	TGTGCCAGCAGTTTTAAAATTCGACAGGCAATGAACACTGAAGCTTTCTTT	CASSFKIRQAMNTEAFF
NA	TRBJ2-5	NA	TRBV27	TGTGCCAGCAGTTCTGCGGAGCGGCGGGCAGAGACCCAGTACTTC	CASSSAERRAETQYF
TRBD1	TRBJ1-1	once	TRBV11-2	TGTGCCAGCAGCTTGGGACAGGGGGCGTCTGAAGCTTTCTTT	CASSLGQGASEAFF
TRBD1	TRBJ1-2	NA	TRBV25-1	TGTGCCAGCAGTGGGACAGGGAACTATGGCTACACCTTC	CASSGTGNYGYTF
NA	TRBJ2-2	NA	TRBV5-1	TGCGCCAGCAGCCCGAGATCAGGGGAATTCACCGGGGAGCTGTTTTTT	CASSPRSGEFTGELFF